The 3 T cell receptor beta chains presented below share a single source sample, sequenced in a study of T-cell memory formation after mild COVID-19. TCRdb re-derived calls from the 5' RACE reads in MiXCR, one entry per CDR3 protein. The sample records roughly 600,000 distinct CDR3 sequences, roughly 18% being singletons. Sequencing used PBMCs or a T cell subset sorted from them (not recorded which). These receptors all come from an adult woman who had mild COVID-19 (a few samples of this study predate the infection). Cell type and time point are not known.

This clonotype was detected only a few times. The J gene is TRBJ1-1, the V gene TRBV7-9, with D tentatively TRBD1 (5 bases). The length of the CDR3 is 16 residues. Looked up from germline, CDR1 is SEHNR and CDR2 is FQNEAQ (reference sequence). V lost 6 bases, J lost 6 bases, and 23 bases lay in between. The CDR3 DNA reads TGTGCCAGCAGTCTTACGAAGGTTTCAGGGAGCCCTGAAGCTTTCTTT. It specifies CASSLTKVSGSPEAFF.

This clonotype was counted only a few times. The chain carries TRBV24-1 and TRBJ2-5; D is possibly TRBD2 (6 bases). Germline assignment: CDR1 KGHDR and CDR2 SFDVKD. This CDR3 is 15 amino acids long. The V and J ends lost 3 bases and 2 bases respectively, with 12 bases between them. The DNA for the CDR3 is TGTGCCACCAGTGATGTCGGAGGGAAACAAGAGACCCAGTACTTC. This encodes CATSDVGGKQETQYF.

The V and J genes are TRBV9 and TRBJ2-6; D unresolved. Trimming pared 0 bases from V and 4 bases from J, leaving 11 bases between. Germline V gene sequence: CDR1 SGDLS, CDR2 YYNGEE. The CDR3 loop spans 16 amino acids. CDR3 protein: CASSVGRFAGANVLTF. DNA of the CDR3: TGTGCCAGCAGCGTAGGGCGGTTCGCCGGGGCCAACGTCCTGACTTTC.